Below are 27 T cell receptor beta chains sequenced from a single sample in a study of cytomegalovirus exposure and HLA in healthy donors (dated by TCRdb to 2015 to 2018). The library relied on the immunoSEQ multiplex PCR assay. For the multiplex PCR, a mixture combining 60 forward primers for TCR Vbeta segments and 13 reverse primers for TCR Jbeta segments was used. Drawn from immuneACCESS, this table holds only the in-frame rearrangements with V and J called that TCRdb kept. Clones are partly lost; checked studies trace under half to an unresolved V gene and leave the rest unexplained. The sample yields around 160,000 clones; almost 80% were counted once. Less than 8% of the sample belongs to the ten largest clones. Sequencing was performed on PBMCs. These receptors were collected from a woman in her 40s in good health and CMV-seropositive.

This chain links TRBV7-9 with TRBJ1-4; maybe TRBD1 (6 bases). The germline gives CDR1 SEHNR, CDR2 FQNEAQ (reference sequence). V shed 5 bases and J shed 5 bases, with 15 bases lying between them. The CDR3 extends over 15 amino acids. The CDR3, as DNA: TGTGCCAGCAGCGACTGGACAGTAGAGAATGAAAAACTGTTTTTT. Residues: CASSDWTVENEKLFF.

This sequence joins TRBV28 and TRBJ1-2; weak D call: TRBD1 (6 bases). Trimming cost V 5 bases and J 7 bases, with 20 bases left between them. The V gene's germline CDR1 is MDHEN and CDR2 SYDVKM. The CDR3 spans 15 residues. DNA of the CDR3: TGTGCCAGCAGTCCCCCGGAGCTGGGGGCGGGTGGCTACACCTTC. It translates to CASSPPELGAGGYTF.

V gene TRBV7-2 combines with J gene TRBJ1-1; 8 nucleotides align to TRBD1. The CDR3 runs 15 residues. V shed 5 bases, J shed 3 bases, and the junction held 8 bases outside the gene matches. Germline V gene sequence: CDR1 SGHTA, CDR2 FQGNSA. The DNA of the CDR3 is TGTGCCAGCAGCGCTAGGACAGGGAGGGACACTGAAGCTTTCTTT. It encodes CASSARTGRDTEAFF.

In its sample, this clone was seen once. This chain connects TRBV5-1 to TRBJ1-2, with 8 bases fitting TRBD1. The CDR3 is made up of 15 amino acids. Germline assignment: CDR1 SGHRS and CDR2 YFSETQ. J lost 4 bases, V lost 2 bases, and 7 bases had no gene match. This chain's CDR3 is CASSLMDREVYGYTF. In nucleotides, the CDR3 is TGCGCCAGCAGCTTAATGGACAGGGAGGTCTATGGCTACACCTTC.

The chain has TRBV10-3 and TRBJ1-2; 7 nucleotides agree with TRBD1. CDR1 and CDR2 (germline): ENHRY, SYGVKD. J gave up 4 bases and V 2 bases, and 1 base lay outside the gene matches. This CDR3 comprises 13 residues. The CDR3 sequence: CAISEGQAYGYTF. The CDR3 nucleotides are TGTGCCATCAGTGAGGGACAGGCCTATGGCTACACCTTC.

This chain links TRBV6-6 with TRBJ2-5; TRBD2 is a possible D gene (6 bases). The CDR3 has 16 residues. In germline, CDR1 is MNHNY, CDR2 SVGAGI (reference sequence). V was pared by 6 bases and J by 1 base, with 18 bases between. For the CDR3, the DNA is TGTGCCAGCAGCCACGGTCGGGGGATCTCCCAAGAGACCCAGTACTTC. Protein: CASSHGRGISQETQYF.

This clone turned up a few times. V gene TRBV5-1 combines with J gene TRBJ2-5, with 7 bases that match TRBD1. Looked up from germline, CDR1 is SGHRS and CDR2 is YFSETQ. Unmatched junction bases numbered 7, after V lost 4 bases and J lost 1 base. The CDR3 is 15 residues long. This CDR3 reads CASSTATGTQETQYF. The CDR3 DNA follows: TGCGCCAGCAGCACAGCGACAGGGACCCAAGAGACCCAGTACTTC.

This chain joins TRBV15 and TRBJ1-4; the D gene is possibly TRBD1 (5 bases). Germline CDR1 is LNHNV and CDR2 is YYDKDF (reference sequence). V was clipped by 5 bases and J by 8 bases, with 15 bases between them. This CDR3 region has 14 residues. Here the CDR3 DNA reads TGTGCCACCAGCGTAGGAAGGGGAGGAGAAAAACTGTTTTTT. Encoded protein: CATSVGRGGEKLFF.

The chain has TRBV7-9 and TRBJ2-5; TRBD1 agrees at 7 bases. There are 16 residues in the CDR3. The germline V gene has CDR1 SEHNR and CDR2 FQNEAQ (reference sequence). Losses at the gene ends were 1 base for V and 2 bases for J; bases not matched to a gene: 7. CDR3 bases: TGTGCCAGCAGCTTAGGACAGGGAGAGGCGCAAGAGACCCAGTACTTC. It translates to CASSLGQGEAQETQYF. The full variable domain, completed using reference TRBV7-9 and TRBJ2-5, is DTGVSQNPRHKITKRGQNVTFRCDPISEHNRLYWYRQTLGQGPEFLTYFQNEAQLEKSRLLSDRFSAERPKGSFSTLEIQRTEQGDSAMYLCASSLGQGEAQETQYFGPGTRLLVL.

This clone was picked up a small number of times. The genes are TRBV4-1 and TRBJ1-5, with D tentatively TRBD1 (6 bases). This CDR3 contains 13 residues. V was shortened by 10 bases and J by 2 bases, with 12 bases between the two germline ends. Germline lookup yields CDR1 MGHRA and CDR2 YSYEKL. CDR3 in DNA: TGCGCCATCGACAGGAGCTGCAATCAGCCCCAGCATTTT. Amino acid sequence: CAIDRSCNQPQHF.

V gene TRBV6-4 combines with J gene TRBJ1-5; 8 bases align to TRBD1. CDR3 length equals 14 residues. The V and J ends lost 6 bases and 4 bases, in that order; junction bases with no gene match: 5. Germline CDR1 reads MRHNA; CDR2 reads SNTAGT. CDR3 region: CASSPDRGNQPQHF. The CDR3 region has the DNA TGTGCCAGCAGCCCAGACAGGGGAAATCAGCCCCAGCATTTT.

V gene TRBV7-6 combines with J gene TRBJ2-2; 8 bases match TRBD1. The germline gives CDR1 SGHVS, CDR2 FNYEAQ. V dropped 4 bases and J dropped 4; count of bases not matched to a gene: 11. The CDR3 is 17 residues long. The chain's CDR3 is CASSSQPQGVGTGELFF. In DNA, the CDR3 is TGTGCCAGCAGCTCCCAACCACAGGGGGTGGGCACCGGGGAGCTGTTTTTT.

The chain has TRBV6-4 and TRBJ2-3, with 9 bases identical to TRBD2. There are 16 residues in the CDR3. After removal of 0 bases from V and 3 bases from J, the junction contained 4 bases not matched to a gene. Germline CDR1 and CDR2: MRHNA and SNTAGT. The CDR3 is CASSDSGGGATDTQYF. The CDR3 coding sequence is TGTGCCAGCAGTGACTCTGGCGGGGGGGCGACAGATACGCAGTATTTT.

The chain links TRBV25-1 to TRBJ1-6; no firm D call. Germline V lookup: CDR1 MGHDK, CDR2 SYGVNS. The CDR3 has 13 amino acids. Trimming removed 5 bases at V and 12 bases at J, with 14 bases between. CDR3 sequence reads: CASSPSNSRPLHF. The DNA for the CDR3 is TGTGCCAGCAGTCCGTCGAATAGTCGACCCCTCCACTTT. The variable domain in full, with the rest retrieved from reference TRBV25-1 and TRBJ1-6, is EADIYQTPRYLVIGTGKKITLECSQTMGHDKMYWYQQDPGMELHLIHYSYGVNSTEKGDLSSESTVSRIRTEHFPLTLESARPSHTSQYLCASSPSNSRPLHFGNGTRLTVT.

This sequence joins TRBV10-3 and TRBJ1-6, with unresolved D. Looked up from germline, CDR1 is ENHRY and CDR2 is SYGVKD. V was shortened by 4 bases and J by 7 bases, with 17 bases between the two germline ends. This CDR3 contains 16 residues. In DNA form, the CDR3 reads TGTGCCATCAGTGGAGAAGGAGTCGATTCAAATTCACCCCTCCACTTT. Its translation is CAISGEGVDSNSPLHF.

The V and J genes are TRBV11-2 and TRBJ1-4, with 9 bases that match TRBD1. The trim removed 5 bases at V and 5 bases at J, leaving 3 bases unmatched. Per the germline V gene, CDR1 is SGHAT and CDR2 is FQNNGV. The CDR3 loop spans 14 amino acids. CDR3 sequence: CASSPDRGNEKLFF. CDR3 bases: TGTGCCAGCAGCCCGGACAGGGGAAATGAAAAACTGTTTTTT.

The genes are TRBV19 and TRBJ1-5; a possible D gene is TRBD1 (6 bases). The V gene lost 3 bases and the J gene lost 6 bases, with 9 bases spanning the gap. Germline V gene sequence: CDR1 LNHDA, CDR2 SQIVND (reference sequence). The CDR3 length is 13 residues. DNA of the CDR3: TGTGCCAGTAGTATGGGGGGGGCTCAGCCCCAGCATTTT. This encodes CASSMGGAQPQHF.

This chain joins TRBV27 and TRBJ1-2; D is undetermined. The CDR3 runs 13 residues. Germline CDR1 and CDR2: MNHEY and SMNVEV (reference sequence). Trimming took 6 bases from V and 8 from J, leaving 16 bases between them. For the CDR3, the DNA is TGTGCCAGCAGGGAACGAGGTAACTTCGGCTACACCTTC. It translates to CASRERGNFGYTF.

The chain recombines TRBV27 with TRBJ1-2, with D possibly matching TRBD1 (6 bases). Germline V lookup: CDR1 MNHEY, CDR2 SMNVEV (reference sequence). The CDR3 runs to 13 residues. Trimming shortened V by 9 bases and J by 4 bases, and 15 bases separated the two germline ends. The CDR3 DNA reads TGTGCCAGTGGGGGCAGCGGCAGCTATGGCTACACCTTC. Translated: CASGGSGSYGYTF.

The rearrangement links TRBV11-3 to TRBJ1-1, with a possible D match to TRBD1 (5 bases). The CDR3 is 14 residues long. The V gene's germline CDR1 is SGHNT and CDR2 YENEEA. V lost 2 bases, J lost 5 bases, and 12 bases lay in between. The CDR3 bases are TGTGCCAGCAGCTTACAGGGAGGTCAGACTGAAGCTTTCTTT. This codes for CASSLQGGQTEAFF.

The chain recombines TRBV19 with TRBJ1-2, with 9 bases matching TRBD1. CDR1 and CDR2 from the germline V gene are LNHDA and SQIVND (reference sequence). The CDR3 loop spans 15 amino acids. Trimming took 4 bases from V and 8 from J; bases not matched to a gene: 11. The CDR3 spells CASSTAPGQGHGYTF. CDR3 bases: TGTGCCAGTAGTACCGCTCCGGGACAGGGTCACGGCTACACCTTC.

The CDR3 is CASSPVAAFLNEQFF. CDR3 bases: TGTGCCAGCAGCCCGGTAGCGGCGTTCTTGAATGAGCAGTTCTTC. The rearrangement joins TRBV7-9 to TRBJ2-1; possibly TRBD2 for D (6 bases). The V gene lost 5 bases and the J gene lost 7 bases, with 18 bases spanning the gap. Germline values: CDR1 SEHNR, CDR2 FQNEAQ (reference sequence). This CDR3 region has 15 residues.

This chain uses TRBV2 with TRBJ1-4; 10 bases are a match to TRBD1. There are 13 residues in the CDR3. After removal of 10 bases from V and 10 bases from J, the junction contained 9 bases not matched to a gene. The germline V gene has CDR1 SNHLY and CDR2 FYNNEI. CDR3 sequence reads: CAIKGQGTGKLFF. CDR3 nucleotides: TGTGCCATAAAGGGACAGGGGACGGGAAAACTGTTTTTT.

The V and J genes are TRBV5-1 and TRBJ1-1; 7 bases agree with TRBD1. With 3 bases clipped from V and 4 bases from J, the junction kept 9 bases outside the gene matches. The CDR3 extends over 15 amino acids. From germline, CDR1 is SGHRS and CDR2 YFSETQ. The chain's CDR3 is CASSSVKTGSTEAFF. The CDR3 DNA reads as TGCGCCAGCAGCTCCGTAAAGACAGGGAGCACTGAAGCTTTCTTT. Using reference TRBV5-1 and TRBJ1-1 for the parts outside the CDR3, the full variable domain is KAGVTQTPRYLIKTRGQQVTLSCSPISGHRSVSWYQQTPGQGLQFLFEYFSETQRNKGNFPGRFSGRQFSNSRSEMNVSTLELGDSALYLCASSSVKTGSTEAFFGQGTRLTVV.

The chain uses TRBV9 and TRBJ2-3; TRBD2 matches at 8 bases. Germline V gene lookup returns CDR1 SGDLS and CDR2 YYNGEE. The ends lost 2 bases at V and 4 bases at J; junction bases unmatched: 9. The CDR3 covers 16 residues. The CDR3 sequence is CASSVYRGGRADTQYF. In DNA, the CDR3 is TGTGCCAGCAGCGTTTACCGGGGGGGCCGGGCAGATACGCAGTATTTT.

The CDR3 sequence is CASSLLQGGNTIYF. The CDR3 DNA is TGTGCCAGCAGTTTATTACAGGGGGGAAACACCATATATTTT. J is TRBJ1-3 and V is TRBV28, with 7 bases fitting TRBD1. With 1 base clipped from V and 4 bases from J, the junction kept 1 base outside the gene matches. Germline V gives CDR1 MDHEN, CDR2 SYDVKM. This CDR3 region has 14 residues.

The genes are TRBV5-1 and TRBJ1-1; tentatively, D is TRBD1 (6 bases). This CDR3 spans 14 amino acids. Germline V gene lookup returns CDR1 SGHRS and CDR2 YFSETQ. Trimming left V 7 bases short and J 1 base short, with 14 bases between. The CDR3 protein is CASFPGQANTEAFF. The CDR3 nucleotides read TGCGCCAGCTTCCCGGGACAAGCGAACACTGAAGCTTTCTTT.